This entry is about one TCR beta chain. V was shortened by 6 bases and J by 5 bases, with 19 bases between the two germline ends. The CDR3 totals 15 residues. Germline CDR1 is MNHEY and CDR2 is SVGAGI. Assay used: immunoSEQ multiplex PCR; TCRdb lists only in-frame clones, some missing. In the table there are around 130,000 clones, about 86% of which are singletons. These data are taken from a study of T cell responses to AZD1222 COVID-19 vaccine. Sequences were derived from peripheral blood, sampled on day 0 of AZD1222 vaccination. The TCR originated in an adult in good health. V is TRBV6-5 and J is TRBJ1-1; D ambiguous. CDR3 sequence reads: CASSLLSLRKTEAFF. The CDR3 region has the DNA TGTGCCAGCAGCCTCTTAAGTCTCCGAAAGACTGAAGCTTTCTTT.